This T cell receptor beta chain was recorded in a study of cytomegalovirus exposure and HLA in healthy donors. Findings and limits, study-wide: Altogether, 150 to 200 TCR beta chains were recorded as cytomegalovirus-associated.

CDR1 is MGHRA, CDR2 YSYEKL, per germline. V lost 0 bases, J lost 4 bases, and 12 bases lay in between. The CDR3 is 15 residues long. For this clone: Its specificity is unknown.

Primers for the PCR totalled 60 Vbeta and 13 Jbeta. The protocol was immunoSEQ multiplex PCR, while the TCRdb copy is restricted to in-frame clones and leaves out a portion. The sample shows around 230,000 clones, approximately 79% of them seen only once. The sample was PBMCs. The receptor was isolated from a male donor in good health and CMV-seronegative. This chain joins TRBV4-1 and TRBJ1-2; TRBD1 is a possible D gene (6 bases). The CDR3 loop reads CASSQDGRGIYGYTF. The DNA for the CDR3 is TGCGCCAGCAGCCAAGATGGAAGGGGGATCTATGGCTACACCTTC.